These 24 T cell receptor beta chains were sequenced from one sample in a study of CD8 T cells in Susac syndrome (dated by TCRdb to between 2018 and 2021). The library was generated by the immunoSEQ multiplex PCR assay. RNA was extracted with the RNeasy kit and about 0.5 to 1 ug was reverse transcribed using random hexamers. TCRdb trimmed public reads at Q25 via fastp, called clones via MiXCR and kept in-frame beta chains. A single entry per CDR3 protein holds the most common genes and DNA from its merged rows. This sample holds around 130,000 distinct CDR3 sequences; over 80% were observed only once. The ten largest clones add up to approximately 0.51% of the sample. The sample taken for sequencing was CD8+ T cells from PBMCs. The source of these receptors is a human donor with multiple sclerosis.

CDR3 sequence reads: CASSQVGGNYGYTF. For the CDR3, the DNA is TGCGCCAGCAGCCAAGTCGGGGGTAACTATGGCTACACCTTC. The chain uses TRBV4-1 and TRBJ1-2; D perhaps matches TRBD1 (5 bases). Deletions cut 1 base from V and 1 base from J, with 7 bases between. The CDR3 spans 14 residues. Germline values: CDR1 MGHRA, CDR2 YSYEKL.

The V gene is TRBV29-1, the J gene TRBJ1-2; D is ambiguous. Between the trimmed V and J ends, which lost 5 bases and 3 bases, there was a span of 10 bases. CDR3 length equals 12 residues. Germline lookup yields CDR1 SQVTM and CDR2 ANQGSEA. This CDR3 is CSVYSVDYGYTF. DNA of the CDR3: TGCAGCGTTTATTCCGTAGACTATGGCTACACCTTC.

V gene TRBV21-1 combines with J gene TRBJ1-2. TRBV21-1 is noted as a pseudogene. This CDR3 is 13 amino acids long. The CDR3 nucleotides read TGTGCCAGCAACGAAAGGAGCGGAGGGGGCTACACCTTC. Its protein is CASNERSGGGYTF.

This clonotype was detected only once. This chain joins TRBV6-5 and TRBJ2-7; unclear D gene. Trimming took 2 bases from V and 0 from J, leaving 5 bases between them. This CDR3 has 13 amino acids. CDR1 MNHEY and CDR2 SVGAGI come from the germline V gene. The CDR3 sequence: CASSYGFSYEQYF. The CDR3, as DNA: TGTGCCAGCAGTTACGGATTCTCCTACGAGCAGTACTTC.

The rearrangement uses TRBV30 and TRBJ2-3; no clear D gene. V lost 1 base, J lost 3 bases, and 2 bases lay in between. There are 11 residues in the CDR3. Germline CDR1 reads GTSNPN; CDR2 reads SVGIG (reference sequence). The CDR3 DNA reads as TGTGCCTGGAGTGATACAGATACGCAGTATTTT. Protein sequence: CAWSDTDTQYF.

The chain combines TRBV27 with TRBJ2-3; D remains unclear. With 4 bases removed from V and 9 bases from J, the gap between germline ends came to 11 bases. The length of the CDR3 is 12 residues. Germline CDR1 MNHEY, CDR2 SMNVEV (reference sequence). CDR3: CASSSVIETQYF. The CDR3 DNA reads TGTGCCAGCAGTTCGGTCATAGAGACGCAGTATTTT.

DNA of the CDR3: TGTGCCAGCAGTTTTCGGGGACAGGGTCTCACCTACGAGCAGTACTTC. Translated, it gives CASSFRGQGLTYEQYF. The J gene is TRBJ2-7, the V gene TRBV27, with 9 bases identical to TRBD1. Germline lookup yields CDR1 MNHEY and CDR2 SMNVEV (reference sequence). V shed 3 bases and J 2 bases; nucleotides not matched to a gene: 8. The CDR3 extends over 16 amino acids.

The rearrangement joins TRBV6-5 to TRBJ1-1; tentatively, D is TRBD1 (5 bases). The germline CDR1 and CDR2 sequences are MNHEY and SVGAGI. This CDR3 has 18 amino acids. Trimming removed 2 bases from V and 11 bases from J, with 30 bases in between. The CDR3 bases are TGTGCCAGCAGTTACCTCCTCTACAAGGGACGCCTATTCACCGGGGCTTTCTTT. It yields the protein CASSYLLYKGRLFTGAFF.

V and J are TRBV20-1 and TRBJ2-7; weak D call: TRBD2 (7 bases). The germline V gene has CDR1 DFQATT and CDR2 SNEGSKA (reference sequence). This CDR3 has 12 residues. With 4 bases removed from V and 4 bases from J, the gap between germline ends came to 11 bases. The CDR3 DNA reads TGCAGTGCTATCGGGGGGCCGTACGAGCAGTACTTC. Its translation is CSAIGGPYEQYF.

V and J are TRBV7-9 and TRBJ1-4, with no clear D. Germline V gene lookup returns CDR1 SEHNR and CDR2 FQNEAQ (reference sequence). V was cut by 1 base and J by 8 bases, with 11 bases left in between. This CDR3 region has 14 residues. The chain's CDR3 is CASSLVSPVEKLFF. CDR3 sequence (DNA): TGTGCCAGCAGCTTAGTCTCCCCGGTCGAAAAACTGTTTTTT.

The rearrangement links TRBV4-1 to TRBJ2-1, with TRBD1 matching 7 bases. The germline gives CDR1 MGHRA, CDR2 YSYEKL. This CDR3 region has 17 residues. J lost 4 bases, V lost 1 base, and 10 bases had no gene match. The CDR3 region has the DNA TGCGCCAGCAGCCAAGGAGCACGGACAGGTTTATACAATGAGCAGTTCTTC. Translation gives CASSQGARTGLYNEQFF.

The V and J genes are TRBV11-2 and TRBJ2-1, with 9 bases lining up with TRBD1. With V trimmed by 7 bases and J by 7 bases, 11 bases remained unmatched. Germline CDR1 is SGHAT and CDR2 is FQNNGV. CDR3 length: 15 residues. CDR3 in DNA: TGTGCCAGCAACCAGACAGGGGGGTTTTTGAATGAGCAGTTCTTC. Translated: CASNQTGGFLNEQFF.

The CDR3 loop reads CASSHPGSSGDSYEQYF. The CDR3 DNA follows: TGCGCCAGCAGCCATCCAGGATCAAGCGGCGACTCCTACGAGCAGTACTTC. V gene TRBV4-1 combines with J gene TRBJ2-7; tentative D call: TRBD2 (5 bases). The germline V gene has CDR1 MGHRA and CDR2 YSYEKL. The CDR3 contains 17 residues. V shed 3 bases and J shed 0 bases, with 18 bases lying between them.

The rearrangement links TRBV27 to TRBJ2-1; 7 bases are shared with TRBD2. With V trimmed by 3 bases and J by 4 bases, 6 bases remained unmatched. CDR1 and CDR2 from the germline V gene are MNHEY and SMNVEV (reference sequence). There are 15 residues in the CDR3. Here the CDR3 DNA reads TGTGCCAGCAGTTTCGGGACTAAGGGTTACAATGAGCAGTTCTTC. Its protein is CASSFGTKGYNEQFF.

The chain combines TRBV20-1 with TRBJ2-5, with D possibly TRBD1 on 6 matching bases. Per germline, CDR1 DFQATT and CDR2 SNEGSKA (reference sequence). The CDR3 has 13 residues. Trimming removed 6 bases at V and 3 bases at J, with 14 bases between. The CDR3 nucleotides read TGCAGTGCCCTTGGGACACCGAAAGAGACCCAGTACTTC. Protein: CSALGTPKETQYF.

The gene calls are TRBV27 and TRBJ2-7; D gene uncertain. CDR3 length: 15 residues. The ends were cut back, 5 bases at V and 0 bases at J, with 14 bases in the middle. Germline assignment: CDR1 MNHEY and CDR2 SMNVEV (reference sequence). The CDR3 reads CASSELPNLSYEQYF. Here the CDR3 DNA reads TGTGCCAGCAGTGAGTTGCCAAACCTCTCCTACGAGCAGTACTTC.

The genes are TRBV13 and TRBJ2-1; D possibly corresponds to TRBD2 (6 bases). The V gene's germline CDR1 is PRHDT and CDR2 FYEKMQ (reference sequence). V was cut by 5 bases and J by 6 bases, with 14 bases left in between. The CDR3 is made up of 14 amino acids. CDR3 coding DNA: TGTGCCAGCAGCACGGGACTTTTCGTCAATGAGCAGTTCTTC. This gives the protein CASSTGLFVNEQFF.

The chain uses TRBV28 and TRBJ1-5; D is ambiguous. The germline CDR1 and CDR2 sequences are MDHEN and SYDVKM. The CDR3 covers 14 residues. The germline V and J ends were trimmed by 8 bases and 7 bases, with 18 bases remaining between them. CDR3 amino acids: CASCQLWVGQPQHF. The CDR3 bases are TGTGCCAGCTGCCAACTGTGGGTGGGGCAGCCCCAGCATTTT.

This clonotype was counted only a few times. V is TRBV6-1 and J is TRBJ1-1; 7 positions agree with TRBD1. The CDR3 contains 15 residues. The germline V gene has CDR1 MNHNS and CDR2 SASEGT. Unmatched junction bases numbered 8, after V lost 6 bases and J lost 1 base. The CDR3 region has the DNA TGTGCCAGCAGGCTCACGACAGGGCCGAACACTGAAGCTTTCTTT. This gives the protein CASRLTTGPNTEAFF.

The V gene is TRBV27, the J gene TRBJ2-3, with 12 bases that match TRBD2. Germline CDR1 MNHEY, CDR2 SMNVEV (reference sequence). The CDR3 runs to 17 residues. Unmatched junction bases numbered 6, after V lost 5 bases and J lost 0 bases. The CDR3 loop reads CASSIGTSGYSTDTQYF. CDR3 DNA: TGTGCCAGCAGTATAGGGACTAGCGGGTATAGCACAGATACGCAGTATTTT.

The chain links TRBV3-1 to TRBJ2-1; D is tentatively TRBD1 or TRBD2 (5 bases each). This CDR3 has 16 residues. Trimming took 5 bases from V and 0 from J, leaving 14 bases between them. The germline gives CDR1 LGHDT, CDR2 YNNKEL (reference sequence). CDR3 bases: TGTGCCAGCAGCATATCGGGACCCGGCTCCTACAATGAGCAGTTCTTC. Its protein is CASSISGPGSYNEQFF.

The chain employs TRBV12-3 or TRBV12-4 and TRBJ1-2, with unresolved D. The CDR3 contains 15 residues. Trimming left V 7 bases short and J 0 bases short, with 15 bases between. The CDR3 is CASTRTGPTNYGYTF. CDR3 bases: TGTGCCAGCACTCGAACGGGCCCAACTAACTATGGCTACACCTTC.

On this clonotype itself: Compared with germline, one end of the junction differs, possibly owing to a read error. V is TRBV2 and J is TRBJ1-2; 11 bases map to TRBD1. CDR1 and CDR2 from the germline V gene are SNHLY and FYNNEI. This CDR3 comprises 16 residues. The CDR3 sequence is CASSDGTGGFNYGYTF. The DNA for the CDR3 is TGTGCCAGCAGTGACGGGACAGGGGGATTTAACTATGGTTACACCTTC.

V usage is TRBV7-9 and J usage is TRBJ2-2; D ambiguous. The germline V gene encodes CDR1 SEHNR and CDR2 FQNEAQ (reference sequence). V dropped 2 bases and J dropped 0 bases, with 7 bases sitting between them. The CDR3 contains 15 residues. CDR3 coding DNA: TGTGCCAGCAGCTTATGGGCAGCGAACACCGGGGAGCTGTTTTTT. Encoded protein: CASSLWAANTGELFF.